What follows describes a single TCR beta chain. The antigen is unknown. At one end the junction does not follow the germline gene, possibly because of a read error. The source of the sample is a study of shared clonotypes between healthy human individuals. Study-wide background: The cohort had a couple of women and three men, ages 18 to 49. Study-level findings and limits: Clonotype sharing across donors was expected to vary with sequencing depth.

This table comes from immunoSEQ multiplex PCR, and its TCRdb copy is limited to in-frame clones, with some not included. Of 2 million to 2.5 million clones in the sample, roughly 96% were seen once. Material for sequencing was naive CD4+ T cells sorted from blood. The subset denotes: CD45RA+ positively selected. The receptor was derived from a man aged 18 to 30 in good health.

CDR3 in amino acids: CASSQDLSTDGHF. The CDR3 DNA sequence: TGCGCCAGCAGCCAAGACTTATCAACGGACGGACACTTC. V is TRBV4-3 and J is TRBJ2-5; D is uncertain. This CDR3 has 13 residues. Germline lookup yields CDR1 LGHNA and CDR2 YSLEER.